The rows below give T cell receptor beta chains drawn from one sample of a study of identical twins. A single record per CDR3 protein comes from TCRdb applying MiXCR to the 5' RACE reads. The sample shows 350,000 to 600,000 distinct CDR3 sequences, approximately 14% of them seen only once. The same specimen was also included in a second study, on yellow fever vaccine responses in identical twins.

Input material: CD4+ T cells sorted from blood. These receptors originate from a woman younger than 35 in good health. CDR3s include the opening cysteine and the closing phenylalanine or tryptophan. The D gene is left open where the match is weak. Expanded clones get a size class; other rows say once, few or many, or leave the size out.

D,J,V,size,CDR3,DNA
-,TRBJ2-3,TRBV10-3,-,CAISESAGGATDTQYF,TGTGCCATCAGTGAGTCGGCTGGGGGGGCCACAGATACGCAGTATTTT
-,TRBJ2-1,TRBV29-1,few,CSIGKAYNEQFF,TGCAGCATCGGTAAGGCTTACAATGAGCAGTTCTTC
-,TRBJ2-7,TRBV7-2,-,CASSPDSDEQYF,TGTGCCAGCAGCCCTGACAGCGACGAGCAGTACTTC
TRBD1,TRBJ2-2,TRBV11-2,few,CASSTYRGQAGELFF,TGTGCCAGCAGCACCTACAGGGGGCAGGCCGGGGAGCTGTTTTTT
-,TRBJ2-1,TRBV7-2,-,CASSLGSFEQFF,TGTGCCAGCAGCTTAGGGTCATTTGAGCAGTTCTTC
TRBD2,TRBJ2-3,TRBV12-5,few,CASGLVGLAGDTDTQYF,TGTGCTAGTGGTTTGGTCGGGCTAGCGGGGGACACAGATACGCAGTATTTT
TRBD1,TRBJ2-4,TRBV5-4,-,CASSSGQGNIQYF,TGTGCCAGCAGCTCAGGACAGGGGAACATTCAGTACTTC
-,TRBJ2-3,TRBV19,-,CASSPASGDTQYF,TGTGCCAGTAGCCCCGCTTCTGGAGATACGCAGTATTTT
-,TRBJ1-2,TRBV28,few,CASSQMVGQNYGYTF,TGTGCCAGCAGCCAGATGGTGGGGCAGAACTATGGCTACACCTTC
-,TRBJ2-7,TRBV29-1,few,CSVEDGQSYEQYF,TGCAGCGTTGAAGATGGCCAGTCCTACGAGCAGTACTTC
-,TRBJ1-5,TRBV7-2,few,CASSSLGPQHF,TGTGCCAGCAGCTCACTCGGGCCCCAGCATTTT
-,TRBJ2-2,TRBV6-1,few,CASTFSRALNTGELFF,TGTGCCAGCACCTTCAGCAGGGCCCTTAACACCGGGGAGCTGTTTTTT
-,TRBJ2-3,TRBV2,-,CASSVMAGDTQYF,TGTGCCAGCAGTGTCATGGCCGGGGATACGCAGTATTTT